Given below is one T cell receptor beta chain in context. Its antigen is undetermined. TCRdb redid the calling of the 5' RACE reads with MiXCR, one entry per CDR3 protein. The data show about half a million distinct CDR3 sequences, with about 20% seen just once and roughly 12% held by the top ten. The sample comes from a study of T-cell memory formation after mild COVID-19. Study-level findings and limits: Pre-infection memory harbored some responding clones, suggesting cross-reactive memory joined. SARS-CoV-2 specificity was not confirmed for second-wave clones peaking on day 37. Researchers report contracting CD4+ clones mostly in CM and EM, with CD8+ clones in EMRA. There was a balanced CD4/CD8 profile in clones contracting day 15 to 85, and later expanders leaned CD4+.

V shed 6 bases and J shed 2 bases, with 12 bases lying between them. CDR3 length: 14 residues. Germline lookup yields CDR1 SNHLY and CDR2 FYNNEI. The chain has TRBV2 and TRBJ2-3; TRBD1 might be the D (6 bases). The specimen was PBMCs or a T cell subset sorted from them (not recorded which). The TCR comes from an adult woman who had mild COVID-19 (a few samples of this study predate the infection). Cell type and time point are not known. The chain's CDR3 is CASRGAGYTDTQYF. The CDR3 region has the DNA TGTGCCAGCAGGGGGGCAGGGTACACAGATACGCAGTATTTT.